Listed below are T cell receptor beta chains from one sample, sequenced in a study of T cells after yellow fever vaccination. TCRdb independently ran MiXCR on the 5' RACE reads; one entry per CDR3 protein. The sample includes 450,000 to 550,000 distinct CDR3 sequences, about 19% seen only once; the top ten take 14%. This specimen was PBMCs, taken 15 days after the yellow fever booster vaccination. These receptors were obtained from a man aged 25-45 years who received the YFV17D yellow fever vaccine. Both conserved end residues are part of each CDR3. Not all rows give a size; the values are once, few, many and, for expanded clones, a class.

TRBV12-3/TRBV12-4,.,TRBJ2-1,13,CASSFAPPNEQFF
TRBV28,few,TRBJ2-6,19,CASSLPPALGRAGANVLTF
TRBV12-3/TRBV12-4,.,TRBJ2-5,16,CASSLNSAGMWETQYF
TRBV19,few,TRBJ2-1,14,CASSSGNSYNEQFF
TRBV7-9,few,TRBJ2-1,15,CASSTGTSGGNEQFF
TRBV20-1,.,TRBJ2-3,14,CSAELAASTDTQYF
TRBV5-8,few,TRBJ1-1,15,CASSFRGTGDTEAFF
TRBV20-1,.,TRBJ2-7,12,CSASQGGYEQYF
TRBV11-2,.,TRBJ2-1,16,CASSSLGRQGVNEQFF
TRBV4-1,.,TRBJ2-5,14,CASSQVGEEETQYF
TRBV29-1,.,TRBJ2-7,15,CSGAGTSGSSYEQYF
TRBV11-2,.,TRBJ2-7,14,CASSPRPDNSEQYF
TRBV12-3/TRBV12-4,few,TRBJ1-2,14,CASTSYPLLFGYTF
TRBV3-1,.,TRBJ2-7,15,CASSQVSVMAYEQYF
TRBV11-2,few,TRBJ2-7,14,CASSMGSQAVEQYF
TRBV12-3/TRBV12-4,.,TRBJ1-6,15,CASSFGQGRNSPLHF
TRBV5-1,few,TRBJ2-3,14,CASSARTGADTQYF
TRBV6-5,few,TRBJ2-7,14,CASSYPDLRTGQYF
TRBV20-1,.,TRBJ2-7,14,CSAIGTGVHYEQYF
TRBV20-1,few,TRBJ2-4,15,CSARGIGLGQNIQYF
TRBV5-1,.,TRBJ2-7,15,CASSTASGGSYEQYF
TRBV12-3/TRBV12-4,.,TRBJ2-3,16,CASSPLGGRPGDTQYF
TRBV3-1,few,TRBJ2-1,15,CASSQAPRGDNEQFF
TRBV4-3,.,TRBJ2-3,15,CASSRREGGTDTQYF
TRBV21-1,few,TRBJ1-5,12,CASSKLYQPQHF
TRBV6-6,.,TRBJ1-1,12,CASSYLQEAAFF
TRBV9,few,TRBJ2-7,15,CASSVGSAVSYEQYF
TRBV10-3,.,TRBJ2-1,18,CAISEDPLTGGFYNEQFF
TRBV10-3,.,TRBJ2-1,15,CAISSPRSGGDEQFF
TRBV12-3/TRBV12-4,.,TRBJ2-7,14,CASRHTGFEDEQYF
TRBV30,.,TRBJ1-4,11,CAWRYDEKLFF
TRBV14,.,TRBJ1-2,17,CASSQTSGTALNYGYTF
TRBV2,once,TRBJ1-6,14,CASLRDGGDSPLHF
TRBV7-8,few,TRBJ2-7,14,CASSETSGSRKQYF
TRBV5-1,many,TRBJ2-1,16,CASSLGLPSSYNEQFF
TRBV10-3,few,TRBJ2-7,12,CAISEGGREQYF
TRBV29-1,few,TRBJ2-7,11,CSVGEIYEQYF
TRBV5-1,many,TRBJ1-3,16,CASSGATDRGRNTIYF
TRBV5-6,few,TRBJ2-7,14,CASSWVIAGDEQYF
TRBV7-9,.,TRBJ2-1,12,CASSPVLGEQFF
TRBV7-8,.,TRBJ2-2,17,CASSSSAGLVDTGELFF
TRBV5-1,.,TRBJ2-1,15,CASTPLRLEGDEQFF
TRBV5-6,few,TRBJ2-7,12,CASSLRGVEQYF
TRBV2,.,TRBJ2-7,15,CASSEAPQGVAEQYF
TRBV12-3/TRBV12-4,many,TRBJ2-3,13,CASSLGRTDTQYF
TRBV12-3/TRBV12-4,.,TRBJ2-4,13,CASRVASGNIQYF
TRBV10-3,.,TRBJ2-3,11,CAISDIDTQYF
TRBV9,.,TRBJ2-1,15,CASSVAPAGYNEQFF
TRBV2,.,TRBJ2-1,15,CASSRDRSSYNEQFF
TRBV5-1,.,TRBJ1-1,13,CASSFQGATEAFF
TRBV7-2,.,TRBJ2-7,15,CASSLVGGAGGEQYF